This T cell receptor beta chain was retrieved from a study of blood T cell repertoires in COVID-19. V lost 0 bases, J lost 6 bases, and 3 bases stayed unmatched. CDR1 SGHRS and CDR2 YFSETQ come from the germline V gene. CDR3 size: 15 residues. Profiled with immunoSEQ multiplex PCR; TCRdb holds only in-frame clones, not every one. The repertoire holds 250,000 to 400,000 clones, 85% seen once, with about 1.9% in the top ten. The V gene is TRBV5-1, the J gene TRBJ2-1; 10 bases are shared with TRBD2. This sequence was found in a woman in her thirties who had been exposed to COVID-19. The material sequenced was PBMCs or T cells enriched from blood (not recorded which). CDR3 in DNA: TGCGCCAGCAGCTTGGAACTAGCGGGATTCAATGAGCAGTTCTTC. It encodes CASSLELAGFNEQFF. The full variable domain, with the rest looked up from reference TRBV5-1 and TRBJ2-1, is KAGVTQTPRYLIKTRGQQVTLSCSPISGHRSVSWYQQTPGQGLQFLFEYFSETQRNKGNFPGRFSGRQFSNSRSEMNVSTLELGDSALYLCASSLELAGFNEQFFGPGTRLTVL.